The clone carrying this T cell receptor beta chain was detected ten times or more. Its target is not known. 5'RACE template switching generated TCR cDNA, adding a universal primer site and UMIs. TCRdb re-called the 5' RACE reads with MiXCR, one entry per CDR3 protein. The data show about 300,000 distinct CDR3 sequences, under 9% seen once. This specimen belongs to a study of T cells after yellow fever vaccination. Study-level points and caveats: The booster response re-showed most primary clones: over 95% CD4, about 89% CD8.

CDR1 and CDR2 (germline): MDHEN, SYDVKM. This CDR3 is 13 amino acids long. V lost 6 bases and J lost 2, with 11 bases in between. Sequenced here: CD4+ T cells sorted from PBMCs, sampled 5 days after the yellow fever booster vaccination. The rearrangement joins TRBV28 to TRBJ2-7; D is undetermined. The TCR sequence derives from a man aged 18-30 years who received the YFV17D yellow fever vaccine. CDR3 sequence reads: CASSQPGPYEQYV. CDR3 DNA: TGTGCCAGCAGCCAACCCGGACCCTACGAGCAGTACGTC.